This T cell receptor (beta chain) was obtained from a study of beta chain features in type 1 diabetes (dated by TCRdb to between 2018 and 2020). With regard to the full study: Mean age, gender distribution, total cell number and subset yield were not different between patients and healthy donors. A total of some 100,000,000 sorted cells were examined across all samples, and the number of cells per subset was strongly correlated with RNA yield. The study compared TCRB repertoires of sorted circulating CD4+ T cell subsets between recently diagnosed type 1 diabetes patients and matched healthy donors. Naive and central memory subsets were obtained from all 30 or so donors, but regulatory and stem cell-like memory subsets were isolated from only 8 patients and about 8 healthy donors. General findings and caveats noted by the study authors: Naive, central memory and regulatory TCRB repertoires appeared to be more similar among patients than among healthy donors. At VDJ recombination sites, type 1 diabetes patients had fewer insertions and more deleted nucleotides, which implies abnormalities in thymic rearrangement. HLA sub-analyses involved small numbers of individuals, so any influence of HLA type on TCRB rearrangement remained unresolved. Type 1 diabetes patients showed a moderate but significant shortening of TCRB CDR3 length in all four CD4+ subsets. PCR may preferentially amplify shorter templates, but because patient and control samples were amplified and corrected together, any resulting skew would affect both groups equally. Sequencing cDNA rather than genomic DNA could over-represent highly expressing activated cells, although activation and CD3 levels did not differ between groups.

Reading the germline V gene gives CDR1 SGHVS and CDR2 FNYEAQ. V and J lose 5 bases and 3 bases, and a span of 10 bases separates them. From its cysteine to its phenylalanine, the CDR3 spans 13 amino acids. Solely the CDR3 DNA is kept, with 39 bases framed from the first base. The entire amount of isolated RNA was reverse transcribed using the High Capacity cDNA Reverse Transcription Kit, so the sequenced TCRB transcripts were expressed ones. Deep immunoSEQ sequencing was performed on naive, central memory and regulatory T cell samples, with an average of roughly 3.3 million total reads per sample. Sorted cells were lysed in RLT buffer, and RNA was extracted using DNase-treated RNeasy Micro or Mini kits according to cell number. Each cell subset was processed separately to prevent cross-contamination, with patient and healthy donor samples processed together. TCRB sequences were amplified from cDNA with the immunoSEQ multiplex PCR, producing 87-bp fragments spanning the CDR3 region. Sequencing of the amplicons was done on the Illumina HiSeq platform. The published analysis was carried out like this. Synthetic template baselines were used to correct PCR bias computationally, reads within Hamming distance 2 were collapsed together, and singletons that could not be merged were discarded. By aligning reads against IMGT, V, D and J genes, CDR3 length, and insertions or deletions at six rearrangement sites were assigned. Clonotype counts were normalized to sorted cell number within each subset before computing true diversity and Gini coefficients with the tcR R package. The overlap coefficient, calculated on TCRB nucleotide sequences, was used to measure repertoire sharing. TCRdb carries this immuneACCESS record with in-frame sequences only. Its versions omit some clonotypes, under half of them owing to an unresolved V gene in the studies checked, with the rest unexplained. The D gene and trimming were derived from the DNA, and the V and J assignments and clone size from that table. The sample data list about 160,000 clones, and about 8.1% of these were observed just once. 0.45% to 0.55% of the sample lies in the top ten.

In this sample, this clone turned up a few times. What this receptor recognizes is not known. No base quality information exists; no much larger clone differs at one position. Each donor gave one peripheral blood draw, approximately 0.11 L on average, collected into heparinised tubes. A BD FACSAria II and a panel including CD45RO, CCR7, CD25, CD127, CD95 and CD27 were used to sort naive, central memory, regulatory and stem cell-like memory CD4+ T cells. All sorted populations exceeded 95% purity. PBMCs were isolated right away by Lymphoprep density gradient centrifugation and were stained directly, without culture. Samples were stained and sorted in pairs, with one healthy donor and one patient per experiment, so that batch effects were minimized.

Sequencing was done on a sample of central memory CD4+ T cells from blood. The chain is made from TRBV7-6 and TRBJ1-1, with no confidently assigned D gene. The sequence was collected from a woman under 30 with type 1 diabetes. DNA sequence: TGTGCCAGCAGCCTCGAACGGGACACTGAAGCTTTCTTT. This encodes CASSLERDTEAFF.